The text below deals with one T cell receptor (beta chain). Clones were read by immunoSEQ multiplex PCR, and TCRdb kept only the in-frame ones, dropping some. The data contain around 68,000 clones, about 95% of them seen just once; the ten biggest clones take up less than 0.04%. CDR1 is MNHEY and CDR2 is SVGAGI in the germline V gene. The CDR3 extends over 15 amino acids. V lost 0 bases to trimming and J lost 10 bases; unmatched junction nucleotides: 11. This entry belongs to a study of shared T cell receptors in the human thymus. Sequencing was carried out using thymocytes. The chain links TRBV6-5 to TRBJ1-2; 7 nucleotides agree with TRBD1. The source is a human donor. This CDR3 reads CASSYSDRDWDDYTF. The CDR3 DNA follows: TGTGCCAGCAGTTACTCCGACAGGGACTGGGATGACTACACCTTC.